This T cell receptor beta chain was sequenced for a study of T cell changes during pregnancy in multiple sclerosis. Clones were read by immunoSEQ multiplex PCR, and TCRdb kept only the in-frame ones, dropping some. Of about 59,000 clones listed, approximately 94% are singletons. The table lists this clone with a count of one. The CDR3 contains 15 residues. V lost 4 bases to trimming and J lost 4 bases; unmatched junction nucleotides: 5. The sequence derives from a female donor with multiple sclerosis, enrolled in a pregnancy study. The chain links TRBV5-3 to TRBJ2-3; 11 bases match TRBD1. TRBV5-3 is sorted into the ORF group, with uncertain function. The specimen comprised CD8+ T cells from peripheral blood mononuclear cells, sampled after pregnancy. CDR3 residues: CARSNRDRGADTQYF. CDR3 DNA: TGTGCCAGAAGCAACCGGGACAGGGGGGCAGATACGCAGTATTTT.